These 28 T cell receptor beta chains originate from one sample sequenced in a study of cytomegalovirus exposure and HLA in healthy donors. This PCR relied on a set of 60 Vbeta primers and 13 Jbeta primers. Method: immunoSEQ multiplex PCR; TCRdb's copy keeps in-frame clones and lacks some. Found here are hundreds of thousands of clones, 75% to 85% of them singletons; the top ten hold 2.7%. The sequenced sample was PBMCs. All receptors come from a woman aged 60-75 years in good health and CMV-seropositive.

The chain has TRBV28 and TRBJ1-2, with 11 bases fitting TRBD1. The CDR3 has 17 amino acids. Germline V gene data show CDR1 as MDHEN and CDR2 as SYDVKM. V shed 5 bases, J shed 3 bases, and the junction held 11 bases outside the gene matches. CDR3 protein: CASSRSGTGGFDYGYTF. The CDR3 nucleotides read TGTGCCAGCAGTAGATCCGGGACAGGGGGGTTTGACTATGGCTACACCTTC.

This clone was observed a few times. The chain uses TRBV10-3 and TRBJ2-3; 10 bases fit TRBD1. V dropped 6 bases and J dropped 0; count of bases not matched to a gene: 3. CDR3 length equals 15 residues. Germline CDR1 is ENHRY and CDR2 is SYGVKD. The CDR3 DNA reads as TGTGCCATCAGGGGGGACAGGGGAAGCACAGATACGCAGTATTTT. This sequence encodes CAIRGDRGSTDTQYF.

This clone came up a few times. V usage is TRBV2 and J usage is TRBJ1-6, with D possibly TRBD1 on 5 matching bases. V lost 7 bases and J 4 bases, leaving 14 bases between the germline ends. Germline V gene lookup returns CDR1 SNHLY and CDR2 FYNNEI. The CDR3 has 15 amino acids. CDR3 loop: CASTPDGTYNSPLHF. Here the CDR3 DNA reads TGTGCCAGCACCCCCGACGGGACTTATAATTCACCCCTCCACTTT.

This chain connects TRBV7-2 to TRBJ2-7, with 7 positions matching TRBD1. Germline CDR1 and CDR2: SGHTA and FQGNSA. The CDR3 covers 17 residues. The trim removed 2 bases at V and 3 bases at J, leaving 13 bases unmatched. Written as DNA, the CDR3 is TGTGCCAGCAGCTTAAGTCGAGGGGGCCATTCGCTCTACGAGCAGTACTTC. Amino acids: CASSLSRGGHSLYEQYF.

V gene TRBV4-1 combines with J gene TRBJ2-1, with a weak D call TRBD2 (5 bases). This CDR3 has 14 residues. Germline CDR1 reads MGHRA; CDR2 reads YSYEKL. Trimming removed 1 base at V and 5 bases at J, with 9 bases between. DNA for the CDR3: TGCGCCAGCAGCCAAGGACTACTTAACAATGAGCAGTTCTTC. Translation gives CASSQGLLNNEQFF.

The gene calls are TRBV4-3 and TRBJ1-4; D might be TRBD1 (5 bases). The CDR3 consists of 16 residues. The V and J ends lost 1 base and 6 bases respectively, with 15 bases between them. Germline values: CDR1 LGHNA, CDR2 YSLEER. The CDR3 bases are TGCGCCAGCAGCCAAGGGCCTGGGACTGGGGATGAAAAACTGTTTTTT. Amino acid sequence: CASSQGPGTGDEKLFF.

The chain links TRBV6-5 to TRBJ1-2, with D perhaps TRBD1 (5 bases). This CDR3 region has 15 residues. V was clipped by 0 bases and J by 2 bases, with 10 bases between them. Per germline, CDR1 MNHEY and CDR2 SVGAGI. The CDR3 loop is CASSYSTRGNYGYTF. For the CDR3, the DNA is TGTGCCAGCAGTTACTCAACCCGGGGGAACTATGGCTACACCTTC.

The rearrangement links TRBV2 to TRBJ2-1; 11 nucleotides match TRBD2. V lost 7 bases to trimming and J lost 2 bases; unmatched junction nucleotides: 1. Germline V gene sequence: CDR1 SNHLY, CDR2 FYNNEI. The CDR3 is made up of 14 amino acids. CDR3 nucleotides: TGTGCCAGCATTAGCGGGGGGGCCTACAATGAGCAGTTCTTC. Its translation: CASISGGAYNEQFF.

This rearrangement joins TRBV28 to TRBJ2-1, with 9 bases matching TRBD1. The CDR3 runs to 16 residues. Germline V lookup: CDR1 MDHEN, CDR2 SYDVKM. With 5 bases clipped from V and 6 bases from J, the junction kept 11 bases outside the gene matches. The CDR3 region has the DNA TGTGCCAGCAGTCCGAACGTCGGGACAGGGACCAATGAGCAGTTCTTC. Translating it yields CASSPNVGTGTNEQFF.

The CDR3 loop reads CASLSGTGGYSPLHF. The CDR3 nucleotides are TGTGCCAGCTTGTCCGGGACAGGGGGATATTCACCCCTCCACTTT. The chain combines TRBV2 with TRBJ1-6; 11 bases fit TRBD1. Trimming at V came to 8 bases and at J to 8 bases, leaving 8 bases not matched to a gene. Germline CDR1 SNHLY, CDR2 FYNNEI. The CDR3 spans 15 residues.

This clone was seen a few times. The gene calls are TRBV4-3 and TRBJ1-2; D unresolved. Trimming shortened V by 4 bases and J by 4 bases, and 19 bases separated the two germline ends. The CDR3 extends over 16 amino acids. From germline, CDR1 is LGHNA and CDR2 YSLEER. The CDR3 DNA follows: TGCGCCAGCAGCCGCGGAGGCACCGCGGAGCTCTATGGCTACACCTTC. Protein product: CASSRGGTAELYGYTF.

The gene calls are TRBV5-1 and TRBJ2-5, with 9 bases lining up with TRBD1. In germline, CDR1 is SGHRS, CDR2 YFSETQ. The CDR3 sequence is 13 residues long. V was pared by 4 bases and J by 4 bases, with 2 bases of the junction left unmatched. Here the CDR3 DNA reads TGCGCCAGCAGCGGGGGACAGGGAGAGACCCAGTACTTC. Amino acid sequence: CASSGGQGETQYF.

This clone was recorded a few times. The rearrangement joins TRBV6-8 to TRBJ2-2; D remains ambiguous. The CDR3 has 12 residues. Between the trimmed V and J ends, which lost 8 bases and 7 bases, there was a span of 11 bases. The germline V gene encodes CDR1 MNHGY and CDR2 SAAAGT. The CDR3 here is CASSLFVGELFF. The CDR3, as DNA: TGTGCCAGCTCCCTTTTCGTCGGGGAGCTGTTTTTT.

The chain has TRBV12-2 and TRBJ2-1; the table's D call TRBD1 went unverified against the DNA. TRBV12-2 is designated a pseudogene. The CDR3 runs to 17 residues. CDR3 nucleotide sequence: TGTGCAAGTCGCTTATCTCATTGGACAGGGGACCACAATGAGCAGTTCTTC. Protein product: CASRLSHWTGDHNEQFF.

The gene calls are TRBV7-2 and TRBJ2-5, with a tentative D call TRBD1 (6 bases). The V gene's germline CDR1 is SGHTA and CDR2 FQGNSA. Deletions cut 5 bases from V and 5 bases from J, with 12 bases between. CDR3 length: 13 amino acids. In DNA, the CDR3 is TGTGCCAGCAGCCAGGGGTTCGGTGAGACCCAGTACTTC. Its protein is CASSQGFGETQYF.

The V and J genes are TRBV6-1 and TRBJ1-5, with D maybe TRBD1 (6 bases). The CDR3 extends over 15 amino acids. The V gene's germline CDR1 is MNHNS and CDR2 SASEGT. Trimming left V 6 bases short and J 5 bases short, with 17 bases between. CDR3 loop: CASRLGGARDQPQHF. The CDR3 region has the DNA TGTGCCAGCAGGTTGGGGGGGGCGCGAGATCAGCCCCAGCATTTT.

The chain is built from TRBV9 and TRBJ2-1; unclear D gene. CDR3 size: 16 residues. The germline V gene has CDR1 SGDLS and CDR2 YYNGEE. The V end was cut by 0 bases, the J end by 6 bases, with 16 bases between. CDR3 bases: TGTGCCAGCAGCGTAGCTGGAGACCTCCACCCCAATGAGCAGTTCTTC. Translated: CASSVAGDLHPNEQFF. Supplemented by reference TRBV9 and TRBJ2-1, the full variable domain reads DSGVTQTPKHLITATGQRVTLRCSPRSGDLSVYWYQQSLDQGLQFLIQYYNGEERAKGNILERFSAQQFPDLHSELNLSSLELGDSALYFCASSVAGDLHPNEQFFGPGTRLTVL.

The sample holds a few counts of this clone. V usage is TRBV11-2 and J usage is TRBJ2-1, with TRBD2 matching over 9 bases. CDR3 length: 15 amino acids. Trimming took 3 bases from V and 4 from J; bases not matched to a gene: 4. Looked up from germline, CDR1 is SGHAT and CDR2 is FQNNGV. CDR3 amino acids: CASSLGSGSYNEQFF. CDR3 coding DNA: TGTGCCAGCAGCTTGGGTAGCGGGAGTTACAATGAGCAGTTCTTC.

The genes are TRBV19 and TRBJ2-1; D possibly corresponds to TRBD1 (5 bases). The V gene's germline CDR1 is LNHDA and CDR2 SQIVND (reference sequence). CDR3 length equals 13 residues. The V and J ends lost 5 bases and 1 base respectively, with 6 bases between them. The CDR3 protein is CASSAGSYNEQFF. In DNA, the CDR3 is TGTGCCAGTAGTGCAGGGTCCTACAATGAGCAGTTCTTC.

V usage is TRBV28 and J usage is TRBJ1-6, with D perhaps matching TRBD1 (5 bases). Germline V lookup: CDR1 MDHEN, CDR2 SYDVKM. This CDR3 has 15 amino acids. Deletions cut 5 bases from V and 7 bases from J, with 15 bases between. The DNA of the CDR3 is TGTGCCAGCAGTACCTCCGGGGGGATCAATTCACCCCTCCACTTT. Its translation: CASSTSGGINSPLHF.

V usage is TRBV11-2 and J usage is TRBJ2-1, with 8 positions matching TRBD2. Germline CDR1 is SGHAT and CDR2 is FQNNGV. Unmatched junction bases numbered 3, after V lost 2 bases and J lost 3 bases. This CDR3 region has 15 residues. The CDR3 sequence: CASSLWTSLYNEQFF. The CDR3 coding sequence is TGTGCCAGCAGCTTATGGACTAGCCTCTACAATGAGCAGTTCTTC.

The chain carries TRBV5-8 and TRBJ2-3, with a weak D call TRBD1 (5 bases). CDR1 is SGHTS and CDR2 is YDEGEE in the germline V gene. The CDR3 has 15 amino acids. The V end lost 0 bases, the J end lost 4 bases, and 12 bases lay between the germline ends. CDR3 coding DNA: TGTGCCAGCAGCTTGGGTCTAAAAGGGGCAGATACGCAGTATTTT. Translating gives CASSLGLKGADTQYF.

This chain uses TRBV7-6 with TRBJ1-1; 8 nucleotides align to TRBD1. J was trimmed by 1 base and V by 3 bases; bases with no gene match: 1. Germline CDR1 SGHVS, CDR2 FNYEAQ. The CDR3 has 14 amino acids. CDR3 in DNA: TGTGCCAGCAGCTTCAGGGGGCGGAACACTGAAGCTTTCTTT. Residues: CASSFRGRNTEAFF.

The J gene is TRBJ1-6, the V gene TRBV30; TRBD1 matches 7 bases. Unmatched junction bases numbered 6, after V lost 0 bases and J lost 10 bases. CDR1 and CDR2 (germline): GTSNPN, SVGIG (reference sequence). The CDR3 totals 14 residues. The CDR3 bases are TGTGCCTGGAGTGTAGACAGGGTCATGTCACCCCTCCACTTT. Translated: CAWSVDRVMSPLHF.

The V and J genes are TRBV12-5 and TRBJ1-6, with no clear D. The CDR3 runs to 15 residues. Germline CDR1 is LGHNT and CDR2 is FRNRAP. Trimming pared 6 bases from V and 0 bases from J, leaving 9 bases between. CDR3 DNA: TGTGCTAGTGGCCGGTCTAGCTCCTATAATTCACCCCTCCACTTT. Translation: CASGRSSSYNSPLHF.

Only one count was recorded for this clone. This chain links TRBV10-1 with TRBJ1-4, with 9 bases matching TRBD1. This CDR3 has 13 amino acids. Losses at the gene ends were 8 bases for V and 8 bases for J; bases not matched to a gene: 6. CDR1 WNHNN and CDR2 SYGVQD come from the germline V gene (reference sequence). CDR3 bases: TGCGCCAGCGGGGGACAGGGTGGCGAAAAACTGTTTTTT. The encoded protein is CASGGQGGEKLFF.

The genes are TRBV28 and TRBJ1-3; D gene unclear. V lost 2 bases to trimming and J lost 0 bases, with 8 bases between them. The CDR3 runs 15 residues. CDR1 and CDR2 from the germline V gene are MDHEN and SYDVKM. DNA of the CDR3: TGTGCCAGCAGTTTAGCGCAATTCTCTGGAAACACCATATATTTT. Its translation: CASSLAQFSGNTIYF.

This chain uses TRBV4-1 with TRBJ2-7; 9 bases match TRBD1. J was trimmed by 4 bases and V by 5 bases; bases with no gene match: 6. The CDR3 contains 14 residues. The V gene's germline CDR1 is MGHRA and CDR2 YSYEKL. The CDR3 DNA reads as TGCGCCAGCAGCAACCGGGACAGGGCGTACGAGCAGTACTTC. Translated: CASSNRDRAYEQYF.